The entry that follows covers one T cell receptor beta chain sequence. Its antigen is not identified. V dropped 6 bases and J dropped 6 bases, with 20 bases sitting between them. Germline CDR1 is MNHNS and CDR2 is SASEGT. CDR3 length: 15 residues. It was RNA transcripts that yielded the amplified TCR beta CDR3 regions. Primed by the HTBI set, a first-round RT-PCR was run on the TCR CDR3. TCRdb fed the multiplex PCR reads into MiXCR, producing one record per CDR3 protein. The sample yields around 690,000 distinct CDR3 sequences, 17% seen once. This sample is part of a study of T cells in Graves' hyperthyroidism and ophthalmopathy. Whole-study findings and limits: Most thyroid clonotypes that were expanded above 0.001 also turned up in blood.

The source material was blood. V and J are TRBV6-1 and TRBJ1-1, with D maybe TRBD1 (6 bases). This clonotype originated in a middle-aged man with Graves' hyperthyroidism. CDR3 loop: CASSPPPRGAAEAFF. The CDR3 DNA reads TGTGCCAGCAGCCCCCCCCCCCGGGGGGCGGCTGAAGCTTTCTTT.